This T cell receptor beta chain was retrieved from a study of cytomegalovirus exposure and HLA in healthy donors. General observations from the study: TCR beta chains numbering some 160 were designated cytomegalovirus-associated.

CDR3 length: 17 amino acids. CDR1 and CDR2 (germline): MRHNA, SNTAGT. V was clipped by 6 bases and J by 2 bases; unmatched bases: 10. In regard to this clone: Its antigen is currently unknown.

The PCR employed 60 Vbeta primers together with 13 Jbeta primers. Only in-frame clones appear in the TCRdb table, and some are missing; sequencing was by immunoSEQ multiplex PCR. The sample lists approximately 150,000 clones, roughly four fifths seen once, with around 10% in the top ten. The gene calls are TRBV6-4 and TRBJ2-3; 11 positions match TRBD2. The TCR was taken from a man over 45 in good health and CMV-seropositive. The sequenced sample consisted of PBMCs. The CDR3 bases are TGTGCCAGCAGCGTCGCTCTAGCGGGAGGCCTCACAGATACGCAGTATTTT. It specifies CASSVALAGGLTDTQYF.